A selection of T cell receptor beta chains follows, all from one sample in a study of Ad26.COV2.S vaccination and SARS-CoV-2 variants. Profiled with immunoSEQ multiplex PCR; TCRdb holds only in-frame clones, not every one. In the table there are almost 400,000 clones, 89% of which are singletons. The material sequenced was peripheral blood, taken in a trial of Ad26.COV2.S vaccine versus placebo. The receptors derive from a person between 18 and 60 years old who received the Ad26.COV2.S COVID-19 vaccine or a placebo. Both conserved end residues are trimmed from each CDR3. Each record gives: V gene, J gene, CDR3 protein.

V gene: TRBV7-9
J gene: TRBJ2-2
CDR3 protein: ASSLYRETVNTGELF

V gene: TRBV11-2
J gene: TRBJ2-3
CDR3 protein: ASSLRTGQADTQY

V gene: TRBV28
J gene: TRBJ1-5
CDR3 protein: ASSLRGQPQH

V gene: TRBV21-1
J gene: TRBJ1-3
CDR3 protein: ARTQQVRSGNTIY

V gene: TRBV28
J gene: TRBJ1-4
CDR3 protein: ASSPPTVATNEKLF

V gene: TRBV7-9
J gene: TRBJ2-7
CDR3 protein: ASSWGLGYEQY

V gene: TRBV18
J gene: TRBJ1-1
CDR3 protein: ASSPRTGRNTEAF

V gene: TRBV9
J gene: TRBJ2-1
CDR3 protein: ASSVETGSYNEQF

V gene: TRBV7-2
J gene: TRBJ2-3
CDR3 protein: ASSPRSGRDSTDTQY

V gene: TRBV4-2
J gene: TRBJ1-2
CDR3 protein: ASSPRGANYGYT

V gene: TRBV28
J gene: TRBJ2-3
CDR3 protein: ASSLSLQGRATDTQY

V gene: TRBV18
J gene: TRBJ2-5
CDR3 protein: ASSPPNPGQERSQY

V gene: TRBV6-5
J gene: TRBJ1-2
CDR3 protein: ASSSRRTGDYGYT

V gene: TRBV30
J gene: TRBJ1-5
CDR3 protein: AWSVPATQPQH

V gene: TRBV27
J gene: TRBJ2-7
CDR3 protein: ASSGTLDSDEQY

V gene: TRBV11-2
J gene: TRBJ1-4
CDR3 protein: ASRSRGGEKLF

V gene: TRBV7-2
J gene: TRBJ2-3
CDR3 protein: ASSPWRGDTQY

V gene: TRBV5-6
J gene: TRBJ1-1
CDR3 protein: ASSPQWHTEAF

V gene: TRBV5-5
J gene: TRBJ2-2
CDR3 protein: ASSANGGTGTGELF

V gene: TRBV7-9
J gene: TRBJ2-7
CDR3 protein: ASKHRGEYEQY

V gene: TRBV1
J gene: TRBJ2-7
CDR3 protein: TSSQDSSDRLLWEQY

V gene: TRBV19
J gene: TRBJ1-1
CDR3 protein: ASNGAGARRTEAF

V gene: TRBV5-1
J gene: TRBJ2-2
CDR3 protein: ASSPDRGQARELF

V gene: TRBV7-2
J gene: TRBJ2-1
CDR3 protein: ASSRRLAGSYNEQF

V gene: TRBV30
J gene: TRBJ1-6
CDR3 protein: AWRYRGRNSPLH

V gene: TRBV7-9
J gene: TRBJ1-1
CDR3 protein: ASTMSNEVIAF

V gene: TRBV9
J gene: TRBJ2-7
CDR3 protein: ASSADRVSDEQY

V gene: TRBV27
J gene: TRBJ2-1
CDR3 protein: ASSLLAGYNEQF

V gene: TRBV7-3
J gene: TRBJ2-2
CDR3 protein: ASSLMDRLNTGELF

V gene: TRBV11-2
J gene: TRBJ2-3
CDR3 protein: ASSLSGRRADTQY

V gene: TRBV5-1
J gene: TRBJ2-3
CDR3 protein: ASSSRGERTDTQY

V gene: TRBV5-1
J gene: TRBJ2-1
CDR3 protein: ASNLLGANEQF

V gene: TRBV28
J gene: TRBJ2-5
CDR3 protein: ASRSGRGYQETQY